Listed below are T cell receptor beta chains from one sample, sequenced in a study of T-cell reconstitution after alpha-beta-depleted transplantation in children. TCRdb fed the PCR reads into MiXCR, producing one record per CDR3 protein. The sample includes 480,000 or so distinct CDR3 sequences, roughly a tenth of them seen just once. Here the sequenced sample was PBMCs, taken before TCRalphabeta/CD19-depleted stem cell transplant. The source of these receptors is a child younger than 10 with inherited bone marrow failure, due to receive a stem cell transplant. Each CDR3 is given with its conserved first and last residue. Fields, in order: J gene, V gene, D gene, clone size, CDR3 DNA, CDR3 protein. The D gene is left open where the match is weak. Clone size is shown for a subset of rows, as once, few, many or a class of expanded clone.

>TRBJ1-1|TRBV28|.|many
TGTGCCAGCAGTTTAGTCAGCCCAAACACTGAAGCTTTCTTT
CASSLVSPNTEAFF
>TRBJ1-2|TRBV20-1|TRBD1|few
TGCAGTGCTAGAGTGCTACAGGGGGCGGTCGACTATGGCTACACCTTC
CSARVLQGAVDYGYTF
>TRBJ2-1|TRBV2|.|many
TGTGCCAGTCTGAGGGGGGGGCTCAGCTCCTACAATGAGCAGTTCTTC
CASLRGGLSSYNEQFF
>TRBJ2-6|TRBV28|TRBD1|many
TGTGCCAGCAGTTACAGGGGTGGGGCCAACGTCCTGACTTTC
CASSYRGGANVLTF
>TRBJ2-5|TRBV6-5|TRBD2|many
TGTGCCAGCAGTTACGGAGGAGCGGGGGAGACCCAGTACTTC
CASSYGGAGETQYF
>TRBJ1-2|TRBV13|TRBD1|many
TGTGCCAGCAGCTCCCGGGACAGGGGAAACTATGGCTACACCTTC
CASSSRDRGNYGYTF
>TRBJ2-1|TRBV12-3/TRBV12-4|TRBD2|many
TGTGCCAGCAGTCTCACTAGCGGGAGGGGTTACAATGAGCAGTTCTTC
CASSLTSGRGYNEQFF
>TRBJ2-1|TRBV2|TRBD1|few
TGTGCCAGCAGTTCGGACAGGGGATCTGGGGAGCAGTTCTTC
CASSSDRGSGEQFF
>TRBJ2-3|TRBV29-1|.|many
TGCAGCGTTGAAAGGCAGACCACAGATACGCAGTATTTT
CSVERQTTDTQYF
>TRBJ1-4|TRBV5-1|.|.
TGCGCCAGCAGCTGGGCCGGACGGATCGGGGAAAAACTGTTTTTT
CASSWAGRIGEKLFF
>TRBJ1-4|TRBV27|.|many
TGTGCCAGCAGTTTAGTCGGGCAGGGTCGTGAAAAACTGTTTTTT
CASSLVGQGREKLFF
>TRBJ2-3|TRBV18|TRBD1|few
TGTGCCAGCGACACTCACTCGCAGGACAGGGAGCAAGATACGCAGTATTTT
CASDTHSQDREQDTQYF
>TRBJ2-1|TRBV20-1|.|many
TGCAGTGCTAGAGATCAGGGTGCGGGATGGGAAGGGGTTTTGGATGAGCAGTTCTTC
CSARDQGAGWEGVLDEQFF
>TRBJ1-2|TRBV12-3/TRBV12-4|.|many
TGTGCCAGCAGCTCCGCCAGGGGCTATGGCTACACCTTC
CASSSARGYGYTF
>TRBJ2-7|TRBV12-3/TRBV12-4|.|many
TGTGCCAGCAGCCCCGCCCTCTACGAGCAGTACTTC
CASSPALYEQYF
>TRBJ1-2|TRBV28|.|.
TGTGCCAGCAGTTTCCCGGCAGGGGATGGCTACACCTTC
CASSFPAGDGYTF
>TRBJ1-2|TRBV28|TRBD1|many
TGTGCCAGCAGGACCGGGACAGGGGCTTATGGCTACACCTTC
CASRTGTGAYGYTF
>TRBJ1-3|TRBV10-3|.|many
TGTGCCTCGGGATTGGAGGTATCTGGAAACACCATATATTTT
CASGLEVSGNTIYF
>TRBJ2-7|TRBV20-1|TRBD2|many
TGCAGTGCTGCTAGCGGGGCGCCCTACGAGCAGTACTTC
CSAASGAPYEQYF
>TRBJ1-2|TRBV7-2|.|many
TGTGCCAGCAGCTTAGAGCGCGAGGGCGGCTACACCTTC
CASSLEREGGYTF
>TRBJ1-5|TRBV6-2/TRBV6-3|.|.
TGTGCCAGCACCGACAGGAGCCAGCAGCCCCAGCATTTT
CASTDRSQQPQHF